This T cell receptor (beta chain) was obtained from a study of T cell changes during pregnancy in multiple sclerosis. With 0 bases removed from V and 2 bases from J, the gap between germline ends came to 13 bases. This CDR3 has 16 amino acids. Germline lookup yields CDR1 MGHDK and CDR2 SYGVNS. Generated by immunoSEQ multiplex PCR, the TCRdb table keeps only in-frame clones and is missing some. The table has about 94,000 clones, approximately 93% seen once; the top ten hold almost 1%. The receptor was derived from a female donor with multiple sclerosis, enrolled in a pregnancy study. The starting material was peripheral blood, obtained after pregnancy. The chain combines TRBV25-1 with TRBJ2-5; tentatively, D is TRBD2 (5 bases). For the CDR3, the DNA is TGTGCCAGCAGTGAATACCGGCGGGCGGTTCAAGAGACCCAGTACTTC. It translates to CASSEYRRAVQETQYF.